The 4 T cell receptor beta chains presented below share a single source sample, sequenced in a study of blood T cell repertoires in COVID-19. This table comes from immunoSEQ multiplex PCR, and its TCRdb copy is limited to in-frame clones, with some not included. The data contain 310,000 or so clones, about nine tenths of them singletons. Sequencing used PBMCs or T cells enriched from blood (not recorded which). The source is a woman younger than 35 who had recovered from COVID-19.

The rearrangement links TRBV10-1 to TRBJ1-2; 8 nucleotides match TRBD1. Germline V CDR1 and CDR2: WNHNN, SYGVQD (reference sequence). After removal of 6 bases from V and 4 bases from J, the junction contained 4 bases not matched to a gene. The CDR3 runs to 13 residues. CDR3 nucleotide sequence: TGCGCCAGCAGCAGGGGGCCAGGCTATGGCTACACCTTC. Translated, it gives CASSRGPGYGYTF.

This clone has a handful of counts. The chain is built from TRBV7-9 and TRBJ1-2, with D possibly TRBD1 on 5 matching bases. V lost 1 base to trimming and J lost 1 base, with 10 bases between them. CDR1 is SEHNR and CDR2 is FQNEAQ in the germline V gene (reference sequence). This CDR3 spans 15 amino acids. The CDR3 region has the DNA TGTGCCAGCAGCTTAGAGGTGGGGCATAACTATGGCTACACCTTC. The encoded protein is CASSLEVGHNYGYTF.

The rearrangement uses TRBV27 and TRBJ1-6, with D perhaps TRBD1 (5 bases). CDR3 size: 14 residues. Per germline, CDR1 MNHEY and CDR2 SMNVEV (reference sequence). With 8 bases removed from V and 5 bases from J, the gap between germline ends came to 13 bases. CDR3 sequence (DNA): TGTGCCAGCGCTGGGGGGAGCAATAATTCACCCCTCCACTTT. This gives the protein CASAGGSNNSPLHF.

The V gene is TRBV7-2, the J gene TRBJ2-1; 8 positions agree with TRBD2. Looked up from germline, CDR1 is SGHTA and CDR2 is FQGNSA. This CDR3 is 14 amino acids long. The junction had 9 bases not matched to a gene; V was cut back by 5 bases and J by 9 bases. The CDR3 region is CASSDRVTSGEQFF. The CDR3 DNA reads TGTGCCAGCAGCGACCGCGTTACTAGCGGTGAGCAGTTCTTC. Combining the CDR3 with reference TRBV7-2 and TRBJ2-1 gives the whole variable domain GAGVSQSPSNKVTEKGKDVELRCDPISGHTALYWYRQSLGQGLEFLIYFQGNSAPDKSGLPSDRFSAERTGGSVSTLTIQRTQQEDSAVYLCASSDRVTSGEQFFGPGTRLTVL.